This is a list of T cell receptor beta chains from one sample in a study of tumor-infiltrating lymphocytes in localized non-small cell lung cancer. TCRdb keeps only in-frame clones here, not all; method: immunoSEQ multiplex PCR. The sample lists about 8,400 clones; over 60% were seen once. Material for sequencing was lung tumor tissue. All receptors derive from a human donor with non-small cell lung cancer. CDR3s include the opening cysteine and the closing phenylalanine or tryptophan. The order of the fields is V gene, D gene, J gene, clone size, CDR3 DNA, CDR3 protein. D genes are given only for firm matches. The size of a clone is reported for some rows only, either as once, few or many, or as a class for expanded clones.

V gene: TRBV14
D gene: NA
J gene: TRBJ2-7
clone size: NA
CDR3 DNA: TGTGCCAGCAGCCAAGACTACGAGCAGTACTTC
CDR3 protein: CASSQDYEQYF

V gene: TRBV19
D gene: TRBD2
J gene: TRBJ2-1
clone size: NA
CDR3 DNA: TGTGCCAGTAGTAAGCTAGCGGGCTTCTACAATGAGCAGTTCTTC
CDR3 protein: CASSKLAGFYNEQFF

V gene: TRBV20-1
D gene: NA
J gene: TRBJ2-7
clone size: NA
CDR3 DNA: TGCAGTGCTGCCCCTAGCTACGAGCAGTACTTC
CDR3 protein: CSAAPSYEQYF

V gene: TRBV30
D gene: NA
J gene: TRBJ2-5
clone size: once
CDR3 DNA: TGTGCCTGCATTGACAAGACCCAGTACTTC
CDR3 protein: CACIDKTQYF

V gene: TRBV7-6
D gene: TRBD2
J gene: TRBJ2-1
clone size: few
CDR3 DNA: TGTGCCAGCAGCAAAATAGCGGGACTACTCTACAATGAGCAGTTCTTC
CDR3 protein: CASSKIAGLLYNEQFF

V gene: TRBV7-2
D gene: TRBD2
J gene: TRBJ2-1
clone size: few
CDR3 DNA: TGTGCCAGCAGCTTAAGTCCGGGAGGGCGAATCAATGAGCAGTTCTTC
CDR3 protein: CASSLSPGGRINEQFF

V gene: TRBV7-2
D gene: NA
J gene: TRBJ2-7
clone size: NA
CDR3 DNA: TGTGCCAGTGGGGGACCAGGCTCCTACGAGCAGTACTTC
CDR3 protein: CASGGPGSYEQYF

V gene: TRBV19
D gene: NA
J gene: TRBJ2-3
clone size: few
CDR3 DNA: TGTGCCAGTAGTATGGTATCTGGGGTAGATACGCAGTATTTT
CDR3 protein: CASSMVSGVDTQYF

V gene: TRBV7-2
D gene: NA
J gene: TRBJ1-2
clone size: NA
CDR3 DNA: TGTGCCAGCAGCTTAGGCAGGGATCGAGGCTACACCTTC
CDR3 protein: CASSLGRDRGYTF

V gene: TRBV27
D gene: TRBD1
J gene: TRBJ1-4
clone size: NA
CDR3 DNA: TGTGCCAGCAGTTCATACGGGACAGGAGATGAAAAACTGTTTTTT
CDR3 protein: CASSSYGTGDEKLFF

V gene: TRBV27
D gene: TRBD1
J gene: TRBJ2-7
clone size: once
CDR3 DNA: TGTGCCAGCGGGACCGGGACAGGGGGCGAGCAGTACTTC
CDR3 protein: CASGTGTGGEQYF

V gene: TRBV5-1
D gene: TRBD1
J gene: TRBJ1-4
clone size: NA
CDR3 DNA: TGCGCCAGCAGGGGACAGTCAACTAATGAAAAACTGTTTTTT
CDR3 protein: CASRGQSTNEKLFF

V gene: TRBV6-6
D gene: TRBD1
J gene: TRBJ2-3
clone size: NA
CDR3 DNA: TGTGCCAGCAGTTCCCGGGACAGAGGCACAGATACGCAGTATTTT
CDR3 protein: CASSSRDRGTDTQYF

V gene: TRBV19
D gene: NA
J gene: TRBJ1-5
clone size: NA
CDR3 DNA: TGTGCCAGCCTTCGGGACGGCTCTAGCAATCAGCCCCAGCATTTT
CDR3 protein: CASLRDGSSNQPQHF

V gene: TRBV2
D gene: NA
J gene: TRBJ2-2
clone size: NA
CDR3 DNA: TGTGCCAGCAGTTGGTATAGTGTTAACGGGGAGCTGTTTTTT
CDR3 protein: CASSWYSVNGELFF

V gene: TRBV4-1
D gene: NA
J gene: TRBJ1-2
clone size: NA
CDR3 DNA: TGCGCCAGCAGCCAAACCGGGACTTACAACTATGGCTACACCTTC
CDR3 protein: CASSQTGTYNYGYTF

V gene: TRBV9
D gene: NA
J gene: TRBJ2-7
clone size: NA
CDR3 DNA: TGTGCCAGCAGCGTAGAGTCTAGCGACGAGCAGTACTTC
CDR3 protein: CASSVESSDEQYF

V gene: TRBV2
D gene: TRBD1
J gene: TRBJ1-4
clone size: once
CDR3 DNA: TGTGCCAGCAGGCGAAACAGGGGGACTAATGAAAAACTGTTTTTT
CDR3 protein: CASRRNRGTNEKLFF

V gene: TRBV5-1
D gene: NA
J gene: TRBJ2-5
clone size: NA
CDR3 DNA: TGCGCCAGCAGCCCCGGGGGTGGGGAGACCCAGTACTTC
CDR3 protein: CASSPGGGETQYF

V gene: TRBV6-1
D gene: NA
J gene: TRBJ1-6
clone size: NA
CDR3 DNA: TGTGCCAGCAGTGAGAATCGGGGAACACCCCTCCACTTT
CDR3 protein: CASSENRGTPLHF

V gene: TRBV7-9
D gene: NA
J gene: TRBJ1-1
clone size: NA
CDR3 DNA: TGTGCCAGCAGCCCCCGGACGGCCCTGAACACTGAAGCTTTCTTT
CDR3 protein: CASSPRTALNTEAFF

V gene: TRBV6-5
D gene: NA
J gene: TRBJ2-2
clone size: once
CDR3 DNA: TGTGCCATCTCGGAGGGCCGACACACCGGGGAGCTGTTTTTT
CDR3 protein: CAISEGRHTGELFF

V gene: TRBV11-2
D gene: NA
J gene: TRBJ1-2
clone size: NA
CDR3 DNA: TGTGCCAGCAGCTTCTGGGGGACTGGCTACACCTTC
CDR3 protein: CASSFWGTGYTF

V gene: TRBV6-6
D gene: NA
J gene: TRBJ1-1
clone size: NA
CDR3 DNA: TGTGCCAGCACAGGGGCTTTCTTT
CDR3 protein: CASTGAFF

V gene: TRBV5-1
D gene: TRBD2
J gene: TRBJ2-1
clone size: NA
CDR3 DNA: TGCGCCAGCAGGAATTTGACTAGCGGATACAATGAGCAGTTCTTC
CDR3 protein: CASRNLTSGYNEQFF

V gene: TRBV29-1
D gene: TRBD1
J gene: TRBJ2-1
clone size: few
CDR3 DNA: TGCAGCGGCACAGGGGGCTCCTACAATGAGCAGTTCTTC
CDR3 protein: CSGTGGSYNEQFF

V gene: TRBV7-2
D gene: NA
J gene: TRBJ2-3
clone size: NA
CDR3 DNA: TGTGCCAGCAGCTTAGCGCGGGTAGCGGCCTCTAGCACAGATACGCAGTATTTT
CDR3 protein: CASSLARVAASSTDTQYF

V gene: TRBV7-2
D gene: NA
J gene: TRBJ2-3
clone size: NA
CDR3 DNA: TGTGCCAGCAGCTCTAGGGGTTTGGATACGCAGTATTTT
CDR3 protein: CASSSRGLDTQYF

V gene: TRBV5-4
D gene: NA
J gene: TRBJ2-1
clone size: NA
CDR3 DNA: TGTGCCAGCAGCTTGACGCCCTCCAATGAGCAGTTCTTC
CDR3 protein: CASSLTPSNEQFF

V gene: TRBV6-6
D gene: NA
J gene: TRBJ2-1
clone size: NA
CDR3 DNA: TGTGCCAGCGAGGGGGTAAATGAGCAGTTCTTC
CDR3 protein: CASEGVNEQFF

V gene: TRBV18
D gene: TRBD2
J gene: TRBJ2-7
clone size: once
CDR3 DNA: TGTGCCAGCTCACGGACTAGCGGGAGGGTCCACGAGCAGTACTTC
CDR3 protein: CASSRTSGRVHEQYF

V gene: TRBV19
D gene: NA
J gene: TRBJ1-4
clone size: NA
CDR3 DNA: TGTGCCAGTAGTAGGGGCGGGACGAACGATGAAAAACTGTTTTTT
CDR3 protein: CASSRGGTNDEKLFF

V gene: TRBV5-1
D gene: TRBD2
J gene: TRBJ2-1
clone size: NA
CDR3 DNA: TGCGCCAGCAGCGTAACTAGCGGGATATACAATGAGCAGTTCTTC
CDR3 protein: CASSVTSGIYNEQFF

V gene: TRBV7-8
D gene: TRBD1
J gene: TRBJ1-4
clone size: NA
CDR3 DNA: TGTGCCAGCAGCTTACAACGAGGGACAGGATTGGGGGAAAAACTGTTTTTT
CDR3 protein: CASSLQRGTGLGEKLFF

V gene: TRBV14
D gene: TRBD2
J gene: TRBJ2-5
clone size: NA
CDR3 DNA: TGTGCCAGCAACAGGGGACTAGCAAGTCAAGAGACCCAGTACTTC
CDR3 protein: CASNRGLASQETQYF

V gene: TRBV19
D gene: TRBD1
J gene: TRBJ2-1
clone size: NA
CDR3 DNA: TGTGCCAGTAGTATATCTGGGACAGGGCAGAATGAGCAGTTCTTC
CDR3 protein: CASSISGTGQNEQFF

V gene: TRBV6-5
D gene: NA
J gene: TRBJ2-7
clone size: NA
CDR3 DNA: TGTGCCAGCAGTTATAACCGTCGGACGACTGAGCAGTACTTC
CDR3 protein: CASSYNRRTTEQYF

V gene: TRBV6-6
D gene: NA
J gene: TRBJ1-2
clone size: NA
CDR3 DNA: TGTGCCAGCAGTTCGGAGTCCAACTATGGCTACACCTTC
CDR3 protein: CASSSESNYGYTF

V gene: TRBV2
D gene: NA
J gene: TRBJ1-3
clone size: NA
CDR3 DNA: TGTGCCAGCAAAGAAAGATTTTCTACCTCTGGAAACACCATATATTTT
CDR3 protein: CASKERFSTSGNTIYF